The 22 T cell receptor beta chains below were found in one sample sequenced in a study of blood T cell repertoires in COVID-19. The method was immunoSEQ multiplex PCR; TCRdb's version includes in-frame clones alone and lacks a portion of them. The data hold about 200,000 clones, with around 90% observed a single time. Sequencing was performed on peripheral blood. These receptors all come from a man in his forties or fifties with acute or convalescent COVID-19.

V and J are TRBV7-8 and TRBJ2-7, with a weak D call TRBD1 (5 bases). The CDR3 has 14 residues. Germline V lookup: CDR1 SGHVS, CDR2 FQNEAQ. V lost 0 bases, J lost 3 bases, and 9 bases lay in between. The CDR3 reads CASSLAGANYEQYF. The CDR3 nucleotides are TGTGCCAGCAGCTTAGCAGGGGCTAACTACGAGCAGTACTTC.

The V gene is TRBV19, the J gene TRBJ2-4; weak D call: TRBD1 (6 bases). Germline V gene sequence: CDR1 LNHDA, CDR2 SQIVND (reference sequence). The CDR3 has 16 residues. V was clipped by 3 bases and J by 7 bases, with 19 bases between them. In nucleotides, the CDR3 is TGTGCCAGTAGTATTCCCTACAGGGATTTACGGAACATTCAGTACTTC. It encodes CASSIPYRDLRNIQYF.

This chain uses TRBV6-5 with TRBJ2-1; 11 bases line up with TRBD1. V gave up 5 bases and J gave up 4 bases; unmatched junction bases: 4. Germline CDR1 is MNHEY and CDR2 is SVGAGI. CDR3 length: 15 residues. The CDR3 DNA reads TGTGCCAGCAGTAGGACAGGGGGCTTTTACAATGAGCAGTTCTTC. Protein: CASSRTGGFYNEQFF.

This rearrangement joins TRBV5-5 to TRBJ1-5; D is unresolved. Germline CDR1 SGHKS, CDR2 YYEKEE (reference sequence). This CDR3 comprises 14 residues. V was clipped by 4 bases and J by 8 bases, with 16 bases between them. For the CDR3, the DNA is TGTGCCAGCAGCCCTCTGCGCTTACGGGAGCCCCAGCATTTT. Translation gives CASSPLRLREPQHF.

The chain couples TRBV19 to TRBJ2-7; D is possibly TRBD2 (5 bases). With 4 bases removed from V and 6 bases from J, the gap between germline ends came to 13 bases. Germline assignment: CDR1 LNHDA and CDR2 SQIVND (reference sequence). The CDR3 covers 13 residues. CDR3 region: CASSTTRGSEQYV. The CDR3 nucleotides are TGTGCCAGTAGTACCACGCGAGGGAGCGAGCAGTACGTC.

This clone was detected once. This chain uses TRBV5-1 with TRBJ2-3; 10 bases fit TRBD2. From germline, CDR1 is SGHRS and CDR2 YFSETQ. Germline trimming cut 3 bases from V and 2 bases from J; bases unmatched to any gene: 6. The CDR3 is 16 residues long. CDR3 nucleotide sequence: TGCGCCAGCAGCTCCCCAGGACTAGCGGCCACAGATACGCAGTATTTT. Translation: CASSSPGLAATDTQYF.

This rearrangement joins TRBV7-2 to TRBJ2-1; D perhaps matches TRBD2 (6 bases). The germline gives CDR1 SGHTA, CDR2 FQGNSA. This CDR3 has 13 amino acids. Deletions cut 1 base from V and 15 bases from J, with 16 bases between. CDR3 coding DNA: TGTGCCAGCAGCTTAGGTCTGGGCGGGAAGGTGTTCTTC. Encoded protein: CASSLGLGGKVFF.

The CDR3: CASSRNRDRGNYGYTF. The CDR3 coding sequence is TGCGCCAGCAGCCGAAACCGGGACAGGGGCAACTATGGCTACACCTTC. This chain joins TRBV4-3 and TRBJ1-2, with 10 bases identical to TRBD1. Looked up from germline, CDR1 is LGHNA and CDR2 is YSLEER. The V segment lost 4 bases and the J segment 2 bases; nucleotides outside the gene matches: 7. The CDR3 is 16 residues long.

This chain joins TRBV11-1 and TRBJ2-5; weak D call: TRBD2 (5 bases). CDR3 length: 14 amino acids. The germline V gene has CDR1 SGHAT and CDR2 FQDESV (reference sequence). V was trimmed by 4 bases and J by 4 bases, leaving 13 bases between them. The CDR3 DNA sequence: TGTGCCAGCAGCTCAGGACTCGGCCGAGAGACCCAGTACTTC. Protein product: CASSSGLGRETQYF. The whole variable domain, remainder taken from reference TRBV11-1 and TRBJ2-5, is EAEVAQSPRYKITEKSQAVAFWCDPISGHATLYWYRQILGQGPELLVQFQDESVVDDSQLPKDRFSAERLKGVDSTLKIQPAELGDSAMYLCASSSGLGRETQYFGPGTRLLVL.

The chain joins TRBV25-1 to TRBJ2-5; a possible D gene is TRBD2 (5 bases). Germline-derived CDR1 and CDR2 are MGHDK and SYGVNS. V shed 0 bases and J shed 5 bases, with 13 bases lying between them. The CDR3 totals 15 residues. CDR3 region: CASSEYRPGGETQYF. Here the CDR3 DNA reads TGTGCCAGCAGTGAATATAGACCCGGCGGGGAGACCCAGTACTTC.

The J gene is TRBJ1-1, the V gene TRBV7-9; unclear D gene. CDR3 size: 13 residues. Trimming cost V 0 bases and J 4 bases, with 6 bases left between them. Germline V gene sequence: CDR1 SEHNR, CDR2 FQNEAQ (reference sequence). CDR3 residues: CASSLAVGTEAFF. The CDR3 nucleotides read TGTGCCAGCAGCTTAGCAGTCGGCACTGAAGCTTTCTTT.

This clone was seen a single time. CDR3 region: CANPDPDSSLVQYV. The CDR3 DNA follows: TGTGCCAACCCCGATCCTGACAGCTCCCTTGTGCAGTACGTC. J is TRBJ2-7 and V is TRBV24-1; D is perhaps TRBD1 (5 bases). V was clipped by 11 bases and J by 9 bases, with 25 bases between them. This CDR3 has 14 amino acids. From germline, CDR1 is KGHDR and CDR2 SFDVKD.

The chain combines TRBV6-2 or TRBV6-3 with TRBJ2-7; D perhaps matches TRBD2 (5 bases). Germline-derived CDR1 and CDR2 are MNHEY and SVGEGT. V gave up 0 bases and J gave up 0 bases, with 9 bases separating them. This CDR3 has 15 residues. DNA for the CDR3: TGTGCCAGCAGTTACTCGCCGGGGAGCTCCTACGAGCAGTACGTC. Translation gives CASSYSPGSSYEQYV.

This chain joins TRBV10-3 and TRBJ2-2; D gene ambiguous. This CDR3 is built from 12 residues. The germline CDR1 and CDR2 sequences are ENHRY and SYGVKD. Trimming cost V 4 bases and J 7 bases, with 7 bases left between them. The chain's CDR3 is CAISGGNGELFF. The DNA for the CDR3 is TGTGCCATCAGTGGAGGTAACGGGGAGCTGTTTTTT.

With regard to this clone: A read error may account for a junction end that differs from germline. The chain recombines TRBV27 with TRBJ1-5; TRBD1 matches 12 bases. The CDR3 has 15 residues. Germline V gene lookup returns CDR1 MNHEY and CDR2 SMNVEV (reference sequence). The CDR3 protein is CASSLGTGGKQPQHF. CDR3 nucleotide sequence: TGTGCCAGCAGTCTCGGGACAGGGGGCAAACAGCCCCAGCATTTT.

The rearrangement joins TRBV2 to TRBJ1-5; D remains ambiguous. The ends were cut back, 1 base at V and 0 bases at J, with 7 bases in the middle. CDR3 size: 15 residues. Germline V gives CDR1 SNHLY, CDR2 FYNNEI. The DNA for the CDR3 is TGTGCCAGCAGTGAAGGACAAAATAGCAATCAGCCCCAGCATTTT. Translated: CASSEGQNSNQPQHF.

This chain joins TRBV1 and TRBJ2-5; TRBD2, the table's D call, lacks a check against the DNA. TRBV1 is labeled a pseudogene. This CDR3 region has 17 residues. The CDR3 sequence is CTSSQRKRGLDQETQYF. The CDR3 nucleotides read TGCACCAGCAGCCAAAGGAAGCGGGGGTTGGACCAAGAGACCCAGTACTTC.

This clone occurred a few times. J is TRBJ1-3 and V is TRBV19, with D possibly TRBD1 on 5 matching bases. Per the germline V gene, CDR1 is LNHDA and CDR2 is SQIVND (reference sequence). Trimming stripped 6 bases from V and 0 bases from J, with 12 bases between. The CDR3 spans 15 residues. The CDR3 DNA follows: TGTGCCAGTAGCCCATCAGGGTTCTCTGGAAACACCATATATTTT. Residues: CASSPSGFSGNTIYF.

The rearrangement links TRBV27 to TRBJ2-6; 7 nucleotides line up with TRBD2. J lost 4 bases, V lost 0 bases, and 9 bases had no gene match. The CDR3 is 18 amino acids. The germline CDR1 and CDR2 sequences are MNHEY and SMNVEV (reference sequence). CDR3 in DNA: TGTGCCAGCAGTTTATCGCCCCCCGGGGGGACGGGGGCCAACGTCCTGACTTTC. Residues: CASSLSPPGGTGANVLTF. The full variable domain, rest sourced from reference TRBV27 and TRBJ2-6, is EAQVTQNPRYLITVTGKKLTVTCSQNMNHEYMSWYRQDPGLGLRQIYYSMNVEVTDKGDVPEGYKVSRKEKRNFPLILESPSPNQTSLYFCASSLSPPGGTGANVLTFGAGSRLTVL.

The chain has TRBV7-3 and TRBJ2-1; TRBD1 aligns across 8 bases. Germline V gene lookup returns CDR1 SGHTA and CDR2 FQGTGA. J gave up 9 bases and V 3 bases, and 1 base lay outside the gene matches. This CDR3 is 12 amino acids long. Here the CDR3 DNA reads TGTGCCAGCAGCTTCGACAGGGGTGAGCAGTTCTTC. Its translation is CASSFDRGEQFF.

The chain links TRBV4-2 to TRBJ2-2; 7 bases map to TRBD1. Germline trimming cut 1 base from V and 6 bases from J; bases unmatched to any gene: 11. Per the germline V gene, CDR1 is LGHNA and CDR2 is YNFKEQ. The length of the CDR3 is 17 residues. Here the CDR3 reads CASSQGPGQLMSGELFF. For the CDR3, the DNA is TGTGCCAGCAGCCAAGGGCCGGGACAGCTAATGTCCGGGGAGCTGTTTTTT.

The chain recombines TRBV5-4 with TRBJ1-6, with 7 bases that match TRBD1. This CDR3 contains 15 residues. Germline V gives CDR1 SGHNT, CDR2 YYREEE (reference sequence). The J segment lost 9 bases and the V segment lost 2 bases, leaving 8 bases of the junction unmatched. The CDR3, as DNA: TGTGCCAGCAGCTTAGGGGGCTCGGGTACTTCACCCCTCCACTTT. This sequence encodes CASSLGGSGTSPLHF.